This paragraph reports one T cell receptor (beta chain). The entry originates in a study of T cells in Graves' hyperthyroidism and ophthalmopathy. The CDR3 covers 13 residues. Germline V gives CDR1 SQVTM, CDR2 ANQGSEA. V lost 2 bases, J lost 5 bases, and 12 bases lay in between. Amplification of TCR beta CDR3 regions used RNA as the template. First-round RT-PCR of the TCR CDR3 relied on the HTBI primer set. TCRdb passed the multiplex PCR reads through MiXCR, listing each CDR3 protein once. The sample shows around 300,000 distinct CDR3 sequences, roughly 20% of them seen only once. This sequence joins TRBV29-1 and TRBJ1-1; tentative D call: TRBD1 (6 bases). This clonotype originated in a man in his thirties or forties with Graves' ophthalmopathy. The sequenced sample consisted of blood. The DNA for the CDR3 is TGCAGCGTTGAAAGGGGGGCGGGAACTGAAGCTTTCTTT. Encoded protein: CSVERGAGTEAFF.